The sequence of this T cell receptor (beta chain) was determined in a study of human T cells and chemical hapten exposure. Study information: In the roughly 25-week study, patients were dosed weekly with diphenylcyclopropenone on the scalp throughout.

This CDR3 is built from 16 residues. V was pared by 3 bases and J by 4 bases, with 16 bases between. Germline assignment: CDR1 SEHNR and CDR2 FQNEAQ (reference sequence). TCRdb processed the RACE reads anew with MiXCR; each CDR3 protein has one entry. The table has 95,000 to 100,000 distinct CDR3 sequences, more than 10% seen once. There are many counts of this clonotype. Its target is not known. Study-level points and caveats: The formation of large CDR3 similarity clusters by expanded TCRs significantly exceeded that of controls. PT1 expanded TCR numbers rose with patch test score.

The time point is: pre-sensitization, week 0. The treatment here: therapeutic diphenylcyclopropenone sensitization with weekly scalp DPC. V usage is TRBV7-9 and J usage is TRBJ2-4, with a weak D call TRBD1 (6 bases). The origin of this receptor is a woman aged 60-75 years with alopecia areata. Some clones in this sample may be carry-over from other donors' samples. The sequencing here drew on whole blood, taken in connection with sensitization to the hapten diphenylcyclopropenone (DPC). CDR3 amino acids: CASSFRAGAAKNIQYF. In DNA form, the CDR3 reads TGTGCCAGCAGCTTCAGAGCAGGGGCAGCAAAAAACATTCAGTACTTC.